This T cell receptor (beta chain) is drawn from a study of control samples from healthy donors and cancer patients. The data were produced by immunoSEQ multiplex PCR, yet TCRdb's version contains in-frame clones alone and is incomplete. Of around 50,000 clones listed, around 95% are singletons. This CDR3 comprises 16 residues. After removal of 1 base from V and 6 bases from J, the junction contained 9 bases not matched to a gene. Germline CDR1 reads SGDLS; CDR2 reads YYNGEE. Sequencing input: blood. This rearrangement joins TRBV9 to TRBJ2-1; 8 bases line up with TRBD2. The sequence derives from a woman aged 25 to 39 in good health. The CDR3 loop reads CASSVLFGRALNEQFF. The CDR3 DNA sequence: TGTGCCAGCAGCGTACTATTCGGGAGGGCCCTCAATGAGCAGTTCTTC.